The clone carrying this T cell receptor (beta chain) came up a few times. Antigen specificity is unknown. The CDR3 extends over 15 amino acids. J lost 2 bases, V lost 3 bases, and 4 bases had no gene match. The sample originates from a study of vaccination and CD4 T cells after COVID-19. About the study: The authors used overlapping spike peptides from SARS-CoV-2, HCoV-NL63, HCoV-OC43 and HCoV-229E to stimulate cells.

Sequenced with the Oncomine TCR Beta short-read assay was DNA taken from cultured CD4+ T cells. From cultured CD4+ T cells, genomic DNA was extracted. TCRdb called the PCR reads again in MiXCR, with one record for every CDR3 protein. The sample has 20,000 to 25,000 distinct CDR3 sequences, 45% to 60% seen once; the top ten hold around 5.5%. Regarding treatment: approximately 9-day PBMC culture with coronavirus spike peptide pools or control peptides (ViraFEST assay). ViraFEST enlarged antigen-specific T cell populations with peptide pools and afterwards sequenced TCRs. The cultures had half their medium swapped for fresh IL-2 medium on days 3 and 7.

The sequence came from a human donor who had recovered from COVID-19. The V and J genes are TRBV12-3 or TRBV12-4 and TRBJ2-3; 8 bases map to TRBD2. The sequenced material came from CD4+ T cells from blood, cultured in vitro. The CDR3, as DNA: TGTGCCAGCAGTTTCCAAGCGGGGGCCACAGATACGCAGTATTTT. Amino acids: CASSFQAGATDTQYF.